The 25 T cell receptor beta chains below were found in one sample sequenced in a study of blood T cell repertoires in COVID-19. Sequencing used immunoSEQ multiplex PCR; TCRdb keeps in-frame clones, though not all of them. The sample has 60,000 to 75,000 clones; approximately 87% are singletons. Sequencing input: peripheral blood. These receptors came from a human donor in a cohort sampled during active COVID-19.

This clone was found once. Here the CDR3 DNA reads TGCGCCAGCAGCTTGGGAGGCTACAATGAGCAGTTCTTC. It specifies CASSLGGYNEQFF. J is TRBJ2-1 and V is TRBV5-1; no clear D gene. The CDR3 totals 13 residues. Trimming took 0 bases from V and 3 from J, leaving 4 bases between them. Germline CDR1 and CDR2: SGHRS and YFSETQ.

CDR3 amino acids: CASSLNRGNLNEQYF. DNA of the CDR3: TGTGCCAGCAGCTTAAACAGGGGCAATCTCAACGAGCAGTACTTC. The rearrangement links TRBV7-2 to TRBJ2-7; 7 nucleotides match TRBD1. The germline CDR1 and CDR2 sequences are SGHTA and FQGNSA. The V segment lost 2 bases and the J segment 5 bases; nucleotides outside the gene matches: 9. The CDR3 has 15 residues.

The chain employs TRBV3-1 (or the pseudogene TRBV3-2) and TRBJ2-2, with TRBD2 identical over 11 bases. This CDR3 is 18 amino acids long. CDR1 and CDR2 from the germline V gene are LGHDT and YNNKEL (reference sequence). The J segment lost 0 bases and the V segment lost 1 base, leaving 4 bases of the junction unmatched. Here the CDR3 DNA reads TGTGCCAGCAGCCAAGCTACTAGCGGGGGCTCGAACACCGGGGAGCTGTTTTTT. Amino acids: CASSQATSGGSNTGELFF.

The chain is built from TRBV10-2 and TRBJ1-4; no clear D. This CDR3 spans 12 amino acids. Germline values: CDR1 WSHSY, CDR2 SAAADI. V was trimmed by 8 bases and J by 7 bases, leaving 11 bases between them. This CDR3 reads CASGGMGEKLFF. For the CDR3, the DNA is TGCGCCAGCGGAGGTATGGGTGAAAAACTGTTTTTT.

The chain uses TRBV5-1 and TRBJ2-7; 7 nucleotides match TRBD2. Losses at the gene ends were 1 base for V and 0 bases for J; bases not matched to a gene: 1. Per germline, CDR1 SGHRS and CDR2 YFSETQ. This CDR3 is 14 amino acids long. The CDR3 region is CASSLSGGSYEQYF. CDR3 nucleotides: TGCGCCAGCAGCTTGTCGGGGGGCTCCTACGAGCAGTACTTC.

The rearrangement uses TRBV5-5 and TRBJ2-7, with TRBD2 identical over 7 bases. The CDR3 consists of 14 residues. Losses at the gene ends were 2 bases for V and 0 bases for J; bases not matched to a gene: 2. Germline lookup yields CDR1 SGHKS and CDR2 YYEKEE (reference sequence). CDR3 bases: TGTGCCAGCAGCTTCGGGGGGAACTCCTACGAGCAGTACTTC. Translated, it gives CASSFGGNSYEQYF. Looking up the rest from reference TRBV5-5 and TRBJ2-7 gives the full variable domain: DAGVTQSPTHLIKTRGQQVTLRCSPISGHKSVSWYQQVLGQGPQFIFQYYEKEERGRGNFPDRFSARQFPNYSSELNVNALLLGDSALYLCASSFGGNSYEQYFGPGTRLTVT.

This clone occurred a few times. The V gene is TRBV30, the J gene TRBJ1-5; 8 positions agree with TRBD1. This CDR3 spans 14 amino acids. With 3 bases clipped from V and 2 bases from J, the junction kept 3 bases outside the gene matches. Germline CDR1 reads GTSNPN; CDR2 reads SVGIG (reference sequence). CDR3 in DNA: TGTGCCTGGAGCACGGGACAGGGCAATCAGCCCCAGCATTTT. This encodes CAWSTGQGNQPQHF.

The rearrangement links TRBV4-1 to TRBJ2-7; 10 nucleotides agree with TRBD1. V lost 4 bases to trimming and J lost 5 bases; unmatched junction nucleotides: 11. CDR1 and CDR2 from the germline V gene are MGHRA and YSYEKL. The CDR3 is 16 amino acids. This CDR3 reads CASSPRPGTGEHEQYF. The CDR3 DNA reads as TGCGCCAGCAGCCCGAGACCCGGGACAGGGGAACACGAGCAGTACTTC.

The chain carries TRBV7-9 and TRBJ1-1, with TRBD1 matching over 8 bases. V was pared by 2 bases and J by 0 bases, with 11 bases of the junction left unmatched. Germline CDR1 and CDR2: SEHNR and FQNEAQ (reference sequence). The CDR3 totals 18 residues. CDR3 sequence (DNA): TGTGCCAGCAGCTTAACAGACAGGGGAGGGACTATGAACACTGAAGCTTTCTTT. This gives the protein CASSLTDRGGTMNTEAFF. The entire variable domain, with the rest obtained from reference TRBV7-9 and TRBJ1-1, is as follows: DTGVSQNPRHKITKRGQNVTFRCDPISEHNRLYWYRQTLGQGPEFLTYFQNEAQLEKSRLLSDRFSAERPKGSFSTLEIQRTEQGDSAMYLCASSLTDRGGTMNTEAFFGQGTRLTVV.

The chain links TRBV6-2 or TRBV6-3 to TRBJ2-2; maybe TRBD2 (6 bases). The CDR3 is 15 amino acids. Germline V gene data show CDR1 as MNHEY and CDR2 as SVGEGT. V dropped 5 bases and J dropped 6 bases, with 16 bases sitting between them. The CDR3 DNA reads TGTGCCAGCAGTCCGGGGGACCGGGACGCCGGGGAGCTGTTTTTT. This encodes CASSPGDRDAGELFF.

The chain joins TRBV4-3 to TRBJ2-5; TRBD2 aligns across 13 bases. The germline gives CDR1 LGHNA, CDR2 YSLEER. Trimming took 3 bases from V and 2 from J; bases not matched to a gene: 3. The CDR3 is 16 residues long. Here the CDR3 DNA reads TGCGCCAGCAGCCACCAACTAGCGGGGGGGCAAGAGACCCAGTACTTC. Translated, it gives CASSHQLAGGQETQYF.

This chain uses TRBV13 with TRBJ1-2, with D possibly being TRBD1 (6 bases). This CDR3 is built from 12 residues. From germline, CDR1 is PRHDT and CDR2 FYEKMQ (reference sequence). Trimming stripped 6 bases from V and 7 bases from J, with 12 bases between. For the CDR3, the DNA is TGTGCCAGCAGTCAGGGGTCGGGTGGCTACACCTTC. Its protein is CASSQGSGGYTF.

The chain joins TRBV3-1 (or the pseudogene TRBV3-2) to TRBJ1-2, with D perhaps TRBD1 (6 bases). Germline assignment: CDR1 LGHDT and CDR2 YNNKEL (reference sequence). V was pared by 2 bases and J by 2 bases, with 9 bases between. CDR3 length equals 14 residues. Written as DNA, the CDR3 is TGTGCCAGCAGCCAAACGACAGGAAACTATGGCTACACCTTC. Its translation: CASSQTTGNYGYTF.

The chain combines TRBV3-1 (or the pseudogene TRBV3-2) with TRBJ2-3; 7 bases are a match to TRBD1. CDR1 and CDR2 from the germline V gene are LGHDT and YNNKEL (reference sequence). The trim removed 5 bases at V and 5 bases at J, leaving 7 bases unmatched. The CDR3 spans 14 residues. The CDR3 bases are TGTGCCAGCAGCGAACAGGGGCGTGGAGATACGCAGTATTTT. It translates to CASSEQGRGDTQYF.

This clone appeared once. This rearrangement joins TRBV30 to TRBJ2-5; a weak D match, TRBD1 (5 bases). V lost 0 bases, J lost 2 bases, and 7 bases lay in between. The CDR3 has 13 residues. The germline CDR1 and CDR2 sequences are GTSNPN and SVGIG (reference sequence). CDR3 nucleotides: TGTGCCTGGAGTGTGGGGCTGCAAGAGACCCAGTACTTC. Translated, it gives CAWSVGLQETQYF.

This clone has just one count. The chain combines TRBV7-9 with TRBJ1-1; TRBD1 aligns across 11 bases. CDR3 size: 17 residues. CDR1 and CDR2 from the germline V gene are SEHNR and FQNEAQ (reference sequence). V was pared by 5 bases and J by 5 bases, with 13 bases of the junction left unmatched. CDR3 in amino acids: CASSPRTGGQGETEAFF. DNA of the CDR3: TGTGCCAGCAGCCCTCGGACAGGGGGCCAGGGGGAAACTGAAGCTTTCTTT.

CDR3: CASSLQGSSYEQYF. The CDR3 DNA sequence: TGTGCCAGCAGCTTACAGGGGAGCTCCTACGAGCAGTACTTC. The chain employs TRBV13 and TRBJ2-7, with D possibly matching TRBD1 (6 bases). V lost 2 bases and J 0 bases, leaving 8 bases between the germline ends. CDR3 length: 14 amino acids. CDR1 and CDR2 from the germline V gene are PRHDT and FYEKMQ (reference sequence).

The chain uses TRBV3-1 (or the pseudogene TRBV3-2) and TRBJ1-1; 7 nucleotides match TRBD1. CDR3 length: 14 amino acids. CDR1 is LGHDT and CDR2 is YNNKEL in the germline V gene (reference sequence). V dropped 7 bases and J dropped 1; count of bases not matched to a gene: 6. The DNA for the CDR3 is TGTGCCAGCACCCTCTCAGGGGGGAACACTGAAGCTTTCTTT. Translating it yields CASTLSGGNTEAFF.

CDR3 DNA: TGTGCCAGCAGCCAAGCCGGGGGGAACACTGAAGCTTTCTTT. Protein: CASSQAGGNTEAFF. This chain joins TRBV3-1 (or the pseudogene TRBV3-2) and TRBJ1-1; D possibly corresponds to TRBD1 (5 bases). CDR3 size: 14 residues. In germline, CDR1 is LGHDT, CDR2 YNNKEL (reference sequence). Trimming left V 1 base short and J 1 base short, with 7 bases between.

This chain joins TRBV6-2 or TRBV6-3 and TRBJ2-3, with TRBD1 matching over 10 bases. The CDR3 loop spans 20 amino acids. The germline V gene encodes CDR1 MNHEY and CDR2 SVGEGT. The V and J ends lost 0 bases and 4 bases, in that order; junction bases with no gene match: 16. CDR3 amino acids: CASSYSSSSARQGASDTQYF. In DNA, the CDR3 is TGTGCCAGCAGTTACTCATCCTCCTCCGCGAGACAGGGGGCATCAGATACGCAGTATTTT.

The genes are TRBV9 and TRBJ1-2, with a possible D match to TRBD1 (5 bases). Germline values: CDR1 SGDLS, CDR2 YYNGEE. This CDR3 has 16 amino acids. The V gene lost 0 bases and the J gene lost 8 bases, with 20 bases spanning the gap. CDR3 region: CASSVGGNGGAVGYTF. As DNA, the CDR3 is TGTGCCAGCAGCGTAGGGGGGAATGGAGGGGCGGTAGGCTACACCTTC.

This rearrangement joins TRBV30 to TRBJ2-7, with 9 bases identical to TRBD2. V dropped 0 bases and J dropped 6; count of bases not matched to a gene: 12. Germline V CDR1 and CDR2: GTSNPN, SVGIG (reference sequence). This CDR3 has 16 amino acids. This CDR3 is CAWSVGAGTSIGEQYF. The CDR3 nucleotides are TGTGCCTGGAGTGTAGGAGCCGGGACTAGCATAGGCGAGCAGTACTTC. Supplemented by reference TRBV30 and TRBJ2-7, the full variable domain reads SQTIHQWPATLVQPVGSPLSLECTVEGTSNPNLYWYRQAAGRGLQLLFYSVGIGQISSEVPQNLSASRPQDRQFILSSKKLLLSDSGFYLCAWSVGAGTSIGEQYFGPGTRLTVT.

The gene calls are TRBV18 and TRBJ2-7; TRBD1 agrees at 9 bases. Losses at the gene ends were 3 bases for V and 5 bases for J; bases not matched to a gene: 5. Germline CDR1 reads KGHSH; CDR2 reads LQKENI. CDR3 length: 14 residues. The CDR3 sequence is CASSPLGQGNEQYF. In DNA form, the CDR3 reads TGTGCCAGCTCACCGTTGGGACAGGGTAACGAGCAGTACTTC.

The chain joins TRBV5-6 to TRBJ1-4; D gene ambiguous. Germline loops: CDR1 SGHDT, CDR2 YYEEEE. Trimming left V 0 bases short and J 8 bases short, with 8 bases between. The length of the CDR3 is 13 residues. CDR3 in DNA: TGTGCCAGCAGCTTGGCCGGGAGCGAAAAACTGTTTTTT. It specifies CASSLAGSEKLFF.

This clone was picked up one time. This rearrangement joins TRBV15 to TRBJ2-3, with a weak D call TRBD1 (6 bases). Germline CDR1 LNHNV, CDR2 YYDKDF (reference sequence). The CDR3 is 14 residues long. V dropped 0 bases and J dropped 4 bases, with 8 bases sitting between them. The CDR3 nucleotides read TGTGCCACCAGCAGAGATTGGACAGCAGATACGCAGTATTTT. This encodes CATSRDWTADTQYF.